These T cell receptor beta chains were read from a single sample in a study of neurological immune-mediated disorders. TCRdb fed the 5' RACE reads into MiXCR, producing one record per CDR3 protein. Of roughly 30,000 distinct CDR3 sequences listed, under 6% are singletons. The sequenced sample consisted of PBMCs. The receptor source for this set is a man aged 18 to 29 in good health. Both conserved end residues are part of each CDR3. D genes are given only for firm matches. Expanded clones are given a class, and other clones once, few, many or no size at all.

TRBV28	TRBJ2-1	NA	many	CATQQGANNEQFF	TGTGCCACCCAACAGGGAGCTAACAATGAGCAGTTCTTC
TRBV5-1	TRBJ1-1	TRBD1	many	CASSTYRGQGTEAFF	TGCGCCAGCAGCACCTACAGGGGGCAAGGCACTGAAGCTTTCTTT
TRBV5-6	TRBJ2-1	TRBD2	many	CASSSRLAGTSYNEQFF	TGTGCCAGCAGCTCGAGACTAGCGGGTACCTCCTACAATGAGCAGTTCTTC
TRBV4-3	TRBJ2-5	NA	many	CASSQDPGGSKETQYF	TGCGCCAGCAGCCAAGACCCGGGGGGCTCTAAAGAGACCCAGTACTTC
TRBV9	TRBJ1-2	NA	many	CASSRITRGEYTF	TGTGCCAGCAGCCGAATCACCCGGGGGGAGTACACCTTC
TRBV5-6	TRBJ1-1	NA	many	CASSLVEGIEAFF	TGTGCCAGCAGCTTGGTAGAAGGGATTGAAGCTTTCTTT
TRBV12-3/TRBV12-4	TRBJ2-1	NA	many	CASSTQGPPYNEQFF	TGTGCCAGCAGTACTCAGGGGCCCCCCTACAATGAGCAGTTCTTC
TRBV5-1	TRBJ2-1	NA	many	CASSPAGGYNEQFF	TGCGCCAGCAGCCCCGCTGGGGGTTACAATGAGCAGTTCTTC
TRBV5-5	TRBJ1-1	NA	many	CASSLDPGRFMNTEAFF	TGTGCCAGCAGCTTGGACCCAGGTCGCTTCATGAACACTGAAGCTTTCTTT
TRBV20-1	TRBJ1-3	TRBD1	many	CSAPDRANGNTIYF	TGCAGTGCGCCGGACAGGGCGAACGGAAACACCATATATTTT
TRBV15	TRBJ1-2	TRBD1	many	CATSRDGRGGLYGYTF	TGTGCCACCAGCAGAGATGGCCGAGGGGGCCTCTATGGCTACACCTTC
TRBV20-1	TRBJ1-1	TRBD1	many	CSAVTGTEAFF	TGCAGTGCCGTGACAGGGACTGAAGCTTTCTTT
TRBV6-5	TRBJ2-3	NA	many	CASRQGQFRDTQYF	TGTGCCAGCCGGCAGGGGCAGTTCAGGGATACGCAGTATTTT
TRBV5-1	TRBJ2-5	TRBD1	many	CASSWGTGEETQYF	TGCGCCAGCAGCTGGGGGACAGGGGAGGAGACCCAGTACTTC
TRBV5-1	TRBJ2-5	TRBD2	many	CASSLDAGGPETQYF	TGCGCCAGCAGCTTGGACGCGGGGGGGCCGGAGACCCAGTACTTC
TRBV20-1	TRBJ1-1	NA	many	CSAAQGDTEAFF	TGCAGTGCTGCGCAGGGAGACACTGAAGCTTTCTTT
TRBV7-2	TRBJ2-5	TRBD2	many	CASSLILAGVTQYF	TGTGCCAGCAGCTTAATCCTAGCGGGGGTGACCCAGTACTTC
TRBV3-1	TRBJ2-7	NA	many	CASSFNTVAYEQYF	TGTGCCAGCAGCTTCAACACGGTCGCCTACGAGCAGTACTTC
TRBV4-2	TRBJ2-5	TRBD2	many	CASSQDFAGGSEETQYF	TGTGCCAGCAGCCAAGATTTTGCGGGGGGCTCGGAGGAGACCCAGTACTTC
TRBV6-5	TRBJ2-6	NA	many	CASSYSGYRATMSGANVLTF	TGTGCCAGCAGTTACTCGGGTTACAGGGCTACTATGTCTGGGGCCAACGTCCTGACTTTC
TRBV29-1	TRBJ1-3	NA	many	CSASGVKGNTIYF	TGCAGCGCGAGTGGGGTGAAAGGAAACACCATATATTTT
TRBV5-1	TRBJ1-1	NA	many	CASSRSGGLENTEAFF	TGCGCCAGCAGCCGGAGTGGGGGCCTAGAGAACACTGAAGCTTTCTTT
TRBV7-3	TRBJ1-1	TRBD1	few	CASSLTGDRGNTEAFF	TGTGCCAGCAGCTTAACTGGGGACAGGGGTAACACTGAAGCTTTCTTT
TRBV20-1	TRBJ1-3	NA	many	CSARDRPSGNTIYF	TGCAGTGCTAGAGATCGTCCCTCTGGAAACACCATATATTTT
TRBV15	TRBJ1-2	TRBD1	many	CATSRDRQGNGYTF	TGTGCCACCAGCAGAGACCGACAGGGTAATGGCTACACCTTC
TRBV6-5	TRBJ2-4	NA	many	CASSKQGAKNIQYF	TGTGCCAGCAGTAAACAGGGTGCCAAAAACATTCAGTACTTC
TRBV5-1	TRBJ2-7	NA	many	CASSAIRSEQYF	TGCGCCAGCAGCGCAATCAGGAGCGAGCAGTACTTC
TRBV20-1	TRBJ2-7	TRBD2	medium-sized	CSAPYPPGLAGGPSWEQYF	TGCAGTGCTCCTTACCCCCCGGGACTAGCGGGGGGGCCGTCGTGGGAGCAGTACTTC
TRBV20-1	TRBJ1-1	NA	many	CSARLAGNTEAFF	TGCAGTGCTAGATTGGCAGGAAACACTGAAGCTTTCTTT
TRBV6-2/TRBV6-3	TRBJ1-5	NA	NA	CASSYGRGNPQPQHF	TGTGCCAGCAGTTACGGGCGAGGGAACCCTCAGCCCCAGCATTTT
TRBV4-3	TRBJ1-6	NA	many	CASSQLLDGESLHF	TGCGCCAGCAGCCAACTTTTGGACGGGGAGTCCCTCCACTTT
TRBV7-9	TRBJ2-2	NA	many	CASSLDPRFTGELFF	TGTGCCAGCAGCTTGGACCCTAGATTCACCGGGGAGCTGTTTTTT
TRBV5-5	TRBJ2-7	TRBD1	medium-sized	CASSPGTELYEQYF	TGTGCCAGCAGCCCCGGGACAGAACTCTACGAGCAGTACTTC
TRBV6-2/TRBV6-3	TRBJ2-7	TRBD2	many	CASSEAAGGYYEQYF	TGTGCCAGCAGTGAAGCAGCGGGGGGGTACTACGAGCAGTACTTC
TRBV7-6	TRBJ2-7	NA	many	CASSLASDITEQYF	TGTGCCAGCAGCTTAGCGAGTGACATCACCGAGCAGTACTTC
TRBV5-1	TRBJ2-1	NA	many	CASSPGHPGAYNEQFF	TGCGCCAGCAGCCCCGGACATCCAGGGGCCTACAATGAGCAGTTCTTC
TRBV5-1	TRBJ2-3	TRBD2	many	CASSSTTSRSTDTQYF	TGCGCCAGCAGCTCGACGACTAGCAGAAGCACAGATACGCAGTATTTT
TRBV20-1	TRBJ2-7	NA	many	CSVPERNSYEQYF	TGCAGTGTCCCGGAACGGAACTCCTACGAGCAGTACTTC
TRBV5-1	TRBJ2-5	NA	many	CASSPVGQTQETQYF	TGCGCCAGCAGCCCGGTAGGACAGACACAAGAGACCCAGTACTTC
TRBV6-5	TRBJ1-1	NA	few	CASSFQVNTEAFF	TGTGCCAGCAGCTTTCAAGTGAACACTGAAGCTTTCTTT
TRBV5-1	TRBJ2-2	TRBD1	many	CASSSSGQGNGELFF	TGCGCCAGCAGCTCCTCGGGACAGGGTAACGGGGAGCTGTTTTTT
TRBV20-1	TRBJ2-1	TRBD2	many	CSATSGGDYNEQFF	TGCAGTGCTACTAGCGGGGGCGACTACAATGAGCAGTTCTTC
TRBV7-8	TRBJ2-2	NA	many	CASSRRALEPNTGELFF	TGTGCCAGCAGCCGGAGGGCACTAGAGCCGAACACCGGGGAGCTGTTTTTT
TRBV16	TRBJ1-5	NA	medium-sized	CASSQPLILDRNQPQHF	TGTGCCAGCAGCCAGCCCCTAATTTTAGACAGGAATCAGCCCCAGCATTTT
TRBV6-5	TRBJ1-2	NA	many	CASSYAGTGAYTF	TGTGCCAGCAGTTACGCGGGGACGGGGGCCTACACCTTC
TRBV5-1	TRBJ2-7	TRBD1	many	CASSRDSTSYEQYF	TGCGCCAGCAGTAGGGACAGTACCTCCTACGAGCAGTACTTC
TRBV6-5	TRBJ1-3	NA	many	CASSGQYSGNTIYF	TGTGCCAGCAGTGGACAGTACTCTGGAAACACCATATATTTT
TRBV5-6	TRBJ1-2	NA	many	CASSLVGVGFSVRGYTF	TGTGCCAGCAGCTTGGTGGGGGTTGGGTTTTCGGTTCGTGGCTACACCTTC
TRBV7-9	TRBJ2-7	NA	NA	CASSSQGISYEQYF	TGTGCCAGCAGCTCTCAGGGAATCTCCTACGAGCAGTACTTC
TRBV20-1	TRBJ2-1	TRBD2	many	CSAREVSGSGEQFF	TGCAGTGCTAGAGAGGTTAGCGGGTCCGGTGAGCAGTTCTTC
TRBV4-2	TRBJ2-3	TRBD1	many	CASSQGQEHTDTQYF	TGTGCCAGCAGCCAGGGACAGGAACACACAGATACGCAGTATTTT
TRBV10-2	TRBJ1-5	TRBD1	many	CASSDGTVEQPQHF	TGCGCCAGCAGTGACGGGACAGTCGAGCAGCCCCAGCATTTT
TRBV20-1	TRBJ2-5	TRBD2	many	CSAGGLAGDPQETQYF	TGCAGTGCTGGGGGACTAGCGGGGGACCCCCAAGAGACCCAGTACTTC
TRBV29-1	TRBJ1-2	NA	many	CSVGTLVANYGYTF	TGCAGCGTTGGCACGCTGGTTGCTAACTATGGCTACACCTTC
TRBV5-1	TRBJ2-5	NA	NA	CASSWGAGETQETQYF	TGCGCCAGCAGCTGGGGGGCCGGGGAGACCCAAGAGACCCAGTACTTC
TRBV7-3	TRBJ2-1	TRBD2	many	CASSLGTSGANEQFF	TGTGCCAGCAGCTTAGGGACTAGCGGGGCCAATGAGCAGTTCTTC
TRBV7-6	TRBJ1-6	NA	many	CASSPTGYNSPLHF	TGTGCCAGCAGCCCGACAGGATATAATTCACCCCTCCACTTT
TRBV5-1	TRBJ2-5	NA	many	CASSVQETQYF	TGCGCCAGCAGCGTCCAAGAGACCCAGTACTTC